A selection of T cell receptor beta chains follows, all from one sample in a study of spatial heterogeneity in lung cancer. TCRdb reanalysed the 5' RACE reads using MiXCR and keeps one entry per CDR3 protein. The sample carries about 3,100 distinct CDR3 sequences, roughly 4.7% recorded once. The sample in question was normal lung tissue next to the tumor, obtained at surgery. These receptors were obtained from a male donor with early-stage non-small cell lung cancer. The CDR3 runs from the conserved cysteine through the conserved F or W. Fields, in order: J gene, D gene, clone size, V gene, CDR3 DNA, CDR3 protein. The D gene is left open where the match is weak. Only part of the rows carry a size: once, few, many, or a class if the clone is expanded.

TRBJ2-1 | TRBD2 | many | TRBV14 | TGTGCCAGCAGCCAAGATCCTCAGCGGGGCCCTTCCTACAATGAGCAGTTCTTC | CASSQDPQRGPSYNEQFF
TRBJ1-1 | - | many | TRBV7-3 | TGTGCCAGCAGCTCTTCCGGGGCGCGGAACACTGAAGCTTTCTTT | CASSSSGARNTEAFF
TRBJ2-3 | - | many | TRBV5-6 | TGTGCCAGCAGCTTGGATTACCGGGACACAGATACGCAGTATTTT | CASSLDYRDTDTQYF
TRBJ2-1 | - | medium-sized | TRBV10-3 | TGTGCCATCAGTGAGGGGCTAGAGGGTGAGCAGTTCTTC | CAISEGLEGEQFF
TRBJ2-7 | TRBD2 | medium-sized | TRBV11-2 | TGTGCCAGCAGCTTAGCGGGGGGCGAGCAGTACTTC | CASSLAGGEQYF
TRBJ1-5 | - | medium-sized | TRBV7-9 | TGTGCCAGCAGTCACCTGGGCGGGGATCAGCCCCAGCATTTT | CASSHLGGDQPQHF
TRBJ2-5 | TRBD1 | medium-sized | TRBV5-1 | TGCGCCAGCAGCCCGAATACCGGGACAGGGGAAGAGACCCAGTACTTC | CASSPNTGTGEETQYF
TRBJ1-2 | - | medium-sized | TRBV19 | TGTGCCAGTAGTCCCTTGAACCAACGAGGCTATGGCTACACCTTC | CASSPLNQRGYGYTF
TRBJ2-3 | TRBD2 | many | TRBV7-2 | TGTGCCAGCAGCTTAGACGGGGGGAGGACGCAGTATTTT | CASSLDGGRTQYF
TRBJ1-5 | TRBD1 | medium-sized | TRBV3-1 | TGTGCCAGCAGCCAAGGGACAGGGAATCAGCCCCAGCATTTT | CASSQGTGNQPQHF
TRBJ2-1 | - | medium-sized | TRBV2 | TGTGCCAGCAGTGAGGGAGTGGAAGCCCGGATGCAGTTCTTC | CASSEGVEARMQFF
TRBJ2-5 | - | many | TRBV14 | TGTGCCAGCAGCCGAGGTCTTGTCAGAGAGGGAGAGACCCAGTACTTC | CASSRGLVREGETQYF
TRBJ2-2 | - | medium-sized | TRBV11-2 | TGTGCCAGCAGCTTAGGTGTCAGGGGCGGCGGGGAGCTGTTTTTT | CASSLGVRGGGELFF
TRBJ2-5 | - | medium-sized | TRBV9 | TGTGCCAGCAGCGTAGGGGTCCAAGAGACCCAGTACTTC | CASSVGVQETQYF
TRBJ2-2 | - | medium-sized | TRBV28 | TGTGCCAGCTCTTTTGGGGGAGTGGGAACCGGGGAGCTGTTTTTT | CASSFGGVGTGELFF
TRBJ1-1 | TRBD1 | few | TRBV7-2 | TGTGCCAGCAGCAAGGCTGGACAGGGAAGTATGTACACTGAAGCTTTCTTT | CASSKAGQGSMYTEAFF
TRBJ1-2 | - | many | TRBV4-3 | TGCGCCAGCAGCCAAGATCGGGGGCAGGGATACTATGGCTACACCTTC | CASSQDRGQGYYGYTF
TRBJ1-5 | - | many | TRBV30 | TGTGCCTGGAGTGCGCTCCGCAACGAGCCCCAGCATTTT | CAWSALRNEPQHF
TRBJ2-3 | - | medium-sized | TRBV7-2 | TGTGCCAGCAGCCCGGGACGGCGCAAGGATACGCAGTATTTT | CASSPGRRKDTQYF
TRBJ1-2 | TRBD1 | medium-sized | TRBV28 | TGTGCCAGCAGGGATCGGACAGGGTACTATGGCTACACCTTC | CASRDRTGYYGYTF
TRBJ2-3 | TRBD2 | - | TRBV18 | TGTGCCAGCTCTCCTACTAGCGGGGGGGCAGGAGATACGCAGTATTTT | CASSPTSGGAGDTQYF
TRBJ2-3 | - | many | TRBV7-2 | TGTGCCAGCAGCCCTAACTCCGATACGCAGTATTTT | CASSPNSDTQYF
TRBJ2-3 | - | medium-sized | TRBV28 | TGTGCCAGCAGTTTAGCCGTGGGAACGCAGTATTTT | CASSLAVGTQYF
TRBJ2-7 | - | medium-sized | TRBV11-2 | TGTGCCAGCAGCCCCGATGGCAGGAAAACCTACGAGCAGTACTTC | CASSPDGRKTYEQYF
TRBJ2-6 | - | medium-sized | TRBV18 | TGTGCCAGCTCACCGACGGTGTCTGGGGCCAACGTCCTGACTTTC | CASSPTVSGANVLTF
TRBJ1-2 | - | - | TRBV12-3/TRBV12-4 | TGTGCCAGCAGTTTAGGAATTCCCTTGTATGGCTACACCTTC | CASSLGIPLYGYTF
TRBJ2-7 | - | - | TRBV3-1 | TGTGCCAGCAGCCACCAGAACAGGGAGCAGTACTTC | CASSHQNREQYF
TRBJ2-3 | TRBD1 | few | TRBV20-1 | TGCAGTGCTAGAGATAGGGACAGGGCAACAGATACGCAGTATTTT | CSARDRDRATDTQYF
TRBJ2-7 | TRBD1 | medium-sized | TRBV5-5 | TGTGCCAGCAGCGGGGAGGGACAGGGGGCTTACGAGCAGTACTTC | CASSGEGQGAYEQYF
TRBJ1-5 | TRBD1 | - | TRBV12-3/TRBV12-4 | TGTGCCAGCAGGGGGGGACAGGATTACCAGCCCCAGCATTTT | CASRGGQDYQPQHF
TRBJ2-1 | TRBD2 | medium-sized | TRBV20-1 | TGCAGTGCTAGAGATCATATCCGGGGGGACTACAATGAGCAGTTCTTC | CSARDHIRGDYNEQFF
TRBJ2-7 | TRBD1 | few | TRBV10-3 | TGTGCCATCATGACAGACAGGGGGCAAGACGAGCAGTACTTC | CAIMTDRGQDEQYF
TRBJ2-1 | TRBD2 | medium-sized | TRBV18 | TGTGCCAGCTCACCAAGAGCGGGAGGGCCGAATGAGCAGTTCTTC | CASSPRAGGPNEQFF
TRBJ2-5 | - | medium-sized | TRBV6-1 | TGTGCCAGCAGTGACTTGAGGGGCAGGGAGACCCAGTACTTC | CASSDLRGRETQYF
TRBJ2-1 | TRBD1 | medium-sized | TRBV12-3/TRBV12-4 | TGTGCCAGCAGTCCCTACGGCGACAGGGGGAATGAGCAGTTCTTC | CASSPYGDRGNEQFF
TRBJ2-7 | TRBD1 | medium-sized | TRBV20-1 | TGCAGTGCGACAGGGGGCAAGAACGAGCAGTACTTC | CSATGGKNEQYF